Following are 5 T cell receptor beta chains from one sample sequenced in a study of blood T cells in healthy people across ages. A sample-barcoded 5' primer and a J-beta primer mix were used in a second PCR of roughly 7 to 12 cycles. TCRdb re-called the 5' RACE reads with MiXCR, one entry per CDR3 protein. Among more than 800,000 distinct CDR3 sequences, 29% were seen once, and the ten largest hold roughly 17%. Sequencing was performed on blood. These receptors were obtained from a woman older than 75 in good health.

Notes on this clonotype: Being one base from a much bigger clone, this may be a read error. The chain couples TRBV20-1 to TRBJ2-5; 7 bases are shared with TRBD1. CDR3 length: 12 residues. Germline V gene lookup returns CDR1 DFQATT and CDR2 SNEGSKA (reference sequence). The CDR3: CRARARGETQYF. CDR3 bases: TGCAGGGCTAGAGCCAGGGGGGAGACCCAGTACTTC.

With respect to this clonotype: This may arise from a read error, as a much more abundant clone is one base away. The CDR3 loop reads CAWRQTGGIVQYF. DNA for the CDR3: TGTGCCTGGAGGCAGACAGGGGGCATAGTCCAGTACTTC. The chain carries TRBV30 and TRBJ2-7; 10 bases align to TRBD1. V dropped 3 bases and J dropped 10; count of bases not matched to a gene: 9. This CDR3 region has 13 residues. The germline CDR1 and CDR2 sequences are GTSNPN and SVGIG (reference sequence).

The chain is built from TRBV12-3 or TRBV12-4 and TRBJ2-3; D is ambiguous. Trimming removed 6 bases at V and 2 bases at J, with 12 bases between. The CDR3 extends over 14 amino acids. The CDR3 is CASRPTQITDTQYF. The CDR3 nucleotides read TGTGCCAGCAGACCGACACAGATCACAGATACGCAGTATTTT.

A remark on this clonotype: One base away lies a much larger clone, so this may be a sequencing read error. The DNA of the CDR3 is TGTGCCAGCAGTCCGAACTTCATTGGGAATGGCCACACCTTC. Its protein is CASSPNFIGNGHTF. The chain links TRBV12-3 or TRBV12-4 to TRBJ1-2; D is ambiguous. The CDR3 extends over 14 amino acids.

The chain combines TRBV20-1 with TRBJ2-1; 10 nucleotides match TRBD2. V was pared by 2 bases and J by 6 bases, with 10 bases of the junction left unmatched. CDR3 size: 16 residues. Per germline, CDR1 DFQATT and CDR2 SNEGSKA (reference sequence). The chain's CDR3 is CSARTPLAGLLNEQFF. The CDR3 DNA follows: TGCAGTGCTAGAACCCCACTAGCGGGACTTCTCAATGAGCAGTTCTTC.